The clone carrying this T cell receptor (beta chain) was recorded once. This entry is derived from a study of blood T cell repertoires in COVID-19. V lost 7 bases, J lost 0 bases, and 5 bases stayed unmatched. The CDR3 is made up of 14 amino acids. The germline CDR1 and CDR2 sequences are MGHDK and SYGVNS. Method: immunoSEQ multiplex PCR; TCRdb's copy keeps in-frame clones and lacks some. The sample carries 85,000 to 130,000 clones, roughly 80% recorded once. The clonotype comes from a woman over 75 with active or convalescent COVID-19. Sequences were obtained from peripheral blood. The gene calls are TRBV25-1 and TRBJ1-1; TRBD1 agrees at 7 bases. The CDR3 here is CASTGQRLNTEAFF. CDR3 DNA: TGTGCCAGCACGGGACAGCGCCTGAACACTGAAGCTTTCTTT.